One and the same sample provided the 25 T cell receptor beta chains below, sequenced in a study of blood T cell repertoires in COVID-19. The data were produced by immunoSEQ multiplex PCR, yet TCRdb's version contains in-frame clones alone and is incomplete. The table has approximately 250,000 clones, approximately 85% seen once; the top ten hold approximately 5%. The specimen was peripheral blood. The receptors originated from a man in his fifties or sixties with COVID-19, enrolled during active disease.

The rearrangement uses TRBV10-3 and TRBJ1-1; TRBD1 agrees at 8 bases. The junction had 1 base not matched to a gene; V was cut back by 2 bases and J by 5 bases. In germline, CDR1 is ENHRY, CDR2 SYGVKD. This CDR3 has 13 residues. CDR3 loop: CAISEDRGTEAFF. The CDR3 nucleotides are TGTGCCATCAGTGAGGACAGGGGAACTGAAGCTTTCTTT.

The gene calls are TRBV3-1 (or the pseudogene TRBV3-2) and TRBJ2-7; no clear D gene. Germline CDR1 reads LGHDT; CDR2 reads YNNKEL (reference sequence). The CDR3 length is 14 residues. The V end was cut by 4 bases, the J end by 2 bases, with 12 bases between. The CDR3 protein is CASSLSGSAYEQYF. CDR3 in DNA: TGTGCCAGCAGCCTATCAGGCAGTGCCTACGAGCAGTACTTC.

The chain is built from TRBV5-6 and TRBJ1-2; 7 bases fit TRBD1. V gave up 2 bases and J gave up 13 bases; unmatched junction bases: 8. The CDR3 has 12 amino acids. Germline values: CDR1 SGHDT, CDR2 YYEEEE. CDR3 region: CASSFGTVESTF. The DNA for the CDR3 is TGTGCCAGCAGCTTCGGGACAGTGGAGAGCACCTTC.

The chain recombines TRBV27 with TRBJ2-3, with 11 bases fitting TRBD2. After removal of 5 bases from V and 0 bases from J, the junction contained 4 bases not matched to a gene. Germline V gene data show CDR1 as MNHEY and CDR2 as SMNVEV (reference sequence). This CDR3 has 16 residues. The CDR3 nucleotides read TGTGCCAGCAGTCTACTAGCGGGGGTGAGCACAGATACGCAGTATTTT. It translates to CASSLLAGVSTDTQYF.

V gene TRBV10-2 combines with J gene TRBJ1-2, with D hard to call. The germline V and J ends were trimmed by 0 bases and 7 bases, with 9 bases remaining between them. Germline loops: CDR1 WSHSY, CDR2 SAAADI. The length of the CDR3 is 13 residues. CDR3 protein: CASSESPSGGYTF. DNA of the CDR3: TGCGCCAGCAGTGAGTCTCCCTCGGGTGGCTACACCTTC.

This chain connects TRBV2 to TRBJ1-6; D remains ambiguous. V lost 2 bases to trimming and J lost 5 bases, with 10 bases between them. CDR3 length equals 15 residues. In germline, CDR1 is SNHLY, CDR2 FYNNEI. The DNA of the CDR3 is TGTGCCAGCAGTGAAATGGGCCCCCATAATTCACCCCTCCACTTT. It is translated as CASSEMGPHNSPLHF.

The chain has TRBV6-5 and TRBJ1-1, with D perhaps TRBD1 (5 bases). Trimming stripped 7 bases from V and 1 base from J, with 13 bases between. Germline CDR1 is MNHEY and CDR2 is SVGAGI. The CDR3 runs 14 residues. CDR3: CASKTGTANTEAFF. In DNA form, the CDR3 reads TGTGCCAGCAAGACCGGGACTGCGAACACTGAAGCTTTCTTT.

This clone was seen a few times. The V call is TRBV12-3 or TRBV12-4, the J call TRBJ1-1, with D hard to call. Trimming stripped 3 bases from V and 7 bases from J, with 6 bases between. The CDR3 totals 11 residues. In nucleotides, the CDR3 is TGTGCCAGCAGTTTTAGCCTTGAAGCTTTCTTT. Protein: CASSFSLEAFF.

CDR3: CASSVRDRGDSPLHF. CDR3 nucleotides: TGTGCCAGCAGCGTCCGGGACAGGGGCGACTCACCCCTCCACTTT. The chain has TRBV9 and TRBJ1-6, with 10 bases that match TRBD1. Germline lookup yields CDR1 SGDLS and CDR2 YYNGEE. The V segment lost 2 bases and the J segment 10 bases; nucleotides outside the gene matches: 6. The CDR3 contains 15 residues.

This chain joins TRBV5-1 and TRBJ1-4; D is perhaps TRBD1 (5 bases). The CDR3 extends over 15 amino acids. CDR1 and CDR2 (germline): SGHRS, YFSETQ. With 6 bases removed from V and 0 bases from J, the gap between germline ends came to 12 bases. For the CDR3, the DNA is TGCGCCAGCAACCTAGGGGCGGCAACTAATGAAAAACTGTTTTTT. It translates to CASNLGAATNEKLFF.

This chain joins TRBV7-9 and TRBJ2-7, with TRBD1 identical over 7 bases. Trimming at V came to 1 base and at J to 5 bases, leaving 5 bases not matched to a gene. In germline, CDR1 is SEHNR, CDR2 FQNEAQ (reference sequence). This CDR3 contains 14 residues. The CDR3 sequence is CASSLEGANNEQYF. DNA of the CDR3: TGTGCCAGCAGCTTAGAGGGGGCGAATAACGAGCAGTACTTC.

V and J are TRBV9 and TRBJ2-6; D perhaps matches TRBD1 (6 bases). The CDR3 covers 19 residues. V lost 3 bases and J 1 base, leaving 20 bases between the germline ends. Germline CDR1 SGDLS, CDR2 YYNGEE. In DNA form, the CDR3 reads TGTGCCAGCAGCGCCCGTAGAGGGGACATCCCTTCTGGGGCCAACGTCCTGACTTTC. Its translation: CASSARRGDIPSGANVLTF.

The chain couples TRBV10-3 to TRBJ2-1; 9 positions agree with TRBD2. Looked up from germline, CDR1 is ENHRY and CDR2 is SYGVKD. This CDR3 region has 16 residues. Germline trimming cut 3 bases from V and 2 bases from J; bases unmatched to any gene: 5. CDR3 amino acids: CAISETPSGTYNEQFF. Here the CDR3 DNA reads TGTGCCATCAGTGAAACCCCTAGCGGGACCTACAATGAGCAGTTCTTC.

This chain connects TRBV6-5 to TRBJ1-1; no reliable D call. The CDR3 is 14 residues long. The germline gives CDR1 MNHEY, CDR2 SVGAGI. Trimming took off 7 bases at V and 1 base at J, with 13 bases between the two ends. CDR3 sequence: CASMRSRENTEAFF. The CDR3 nucleotides read TGTGCCAGCATGCGGTCCCGGGAGAACACTGAAGCTTTCTTT.

The CDR3 DNA is TGTGCCAGCAGCGTAGGGCAGGCCCATAATTCACCCCTCCACTTT. Residues: CASSVGQAHNSPLHF. The J gene is TRBJ1-6, the V gene TRBV9, with D hard to call. The CDR3 length is 15 residues. V shed 0 bases and J shed 5 bases, with 9 bases lying between them. Germline values: CDR1 SGDLS, CDR2 YYNGEE.

The chain uses TRBV5-4 and TRBJ1-2, with a possible D match to TRBD1 (6 bases). CDR3 size: 16 residues. Germline CDR1 SGHNT, CDR2 YYREEE (reference sequence). The V end lost 0 bases, the J end lost 2 bases, and 14 bases lay between the germline ends. CDR3 amino acids: CASSLGGGAVNYGYTF. The CDR3 region has the DNA TGTGCCAGCAGCTTGGGTGGGGGGGCCGTAAACTATGGCTACACCTTC.

V is TRBV3-1 (or the pseudogene TRBV3-2) and J is TRBJ1-6; 7 nucleotides line up with TRBD1. V shed 4 bases, J shed 10 bases, and the junction held 7 bases outside the gene matches. CDR1 LGHDT and CDR2 YNNKEL come from the germline V gene (reference sequence). The CDR3 contains 14 residues. This CDR3 is CASSLRQGDSPLHF. The CDR3 DNA reads as TGTGCCAGCAGCCTGAGACAGGGAGACTCACCCCTCCACTTT.

V usage is TRBV29-1 and J usage is TRBJ2-5, with 8 bases matching TRBD1. The germline CDR1 and CDR2 sequences are SQVTM and ANQGSEA. There are 14 residues in the CDR3. V shed 0 bases and J 2 bases; nucleotides not matched to a gene: 2. The CDR3 is CSVEDRQGQETQYF. The CDR3 DNA is TGCAGCGTTGAAGATCGACAGGGGCAAGAGACCCAGTACTTC.

The V call is TRBV18, the J call TRBJ2-3; D not certain. Germline CDR1 reads KGHSH; CDR2 reads LQKENI. The CDR3 loop spans 14 amino acids. V lost 5 bases, J lost 4 bases, and 13 bases lay in between. Here the CDR3 DNA reads TGTGCCAGCTCAACCCTTCCTAGAGCAGATACGCAGTATTTT. Amino acid sequence: CASSTLPRADTQYF.

This chain connects TRBV2 to TRBJ2-3; 12 nucleotides align to TRBD1. The CDR3 sequence is 15 residues long. From germline, CDR1 is SNHLY and CDR2 FYNNEI. J lost 6 bases, V lost 6 bases, and 7 bases had no gene match. The CDR3 loop is CASRTGQGARDTQYF. The CDR3 DNA sequence: TGTGCCAGCAGGACGGGACAGGGGGCCCGTGATACGCAGTATTTT.

V usage is TRBV30 and J usage is TRBJ2-2; the match to TRBD1 covers 8 bases. CDR3 length: 15 amino acids. Germline CDR1 and CDR2: GTSNPN and SVGIG (reference sequence). V lost 2 bases to trimming and J lost 2 bases; unmatched junction nucleotides: 4. The CDR3 bases are TGTGCCTGGAGTCGGGGACAGGCAAACACCGGGGAGCTGTTTTTT. This codes for CAWSRGQANTGELFF. Full variable domain (missing parts from reference TRBV30 and TRBJ2-2): SQTIHQWPATLVQPVGSPLSLECTVEGTSNPNLYWYRQAAGRGLQLLFYSVGIGQISSEVPQNLSASRPQDRQFILSSKKLLLSDSGFYLCAWSRGQANTGELFFGEGSRLTVL.

The chain employs TRBV27 and TRBJ1-1, with TRBD1 identical over 10 bases. Unmatched junction bases numbered 2, after V lost 7 bases and J lost 3 bases. The CDR3 has 13 amino acids. In germline, CDR1 is MNHEY, CDR2 SMNVEV (reference sequence). The CDR3 DNA is TGTGCCAGCACCGACAGGGGGCACACTGAAGCTTTCTTT. Encoded protein: CASTDRGHTEAFF.

V gene TRBV5-1 combines with J gene TRBJ2-1, with TRBD1 identical over 7 bases. V shed 2 bases, J shed 9 bases, and the junction held 5 bases outside the gene matches. The CDR3 has 13 amino acids. Germline V CDR1 and CDR2: SGHRS, YFSETQ. In nucleotides, the CDR3 is TGCGCCAGCAGCTTCGACAGGGTGGGTGAGCAGTTCTTC. Translating gives CASSFDRVGEQFF.

The J gene is TRBJ2-4, the V gene TRBV7-9; D uncertain. From germline, CDR1 is SEHNR and CDR2 FQNEAQ (reference sequence). This CDR3 contains 15 residues. Trimming stripped 5 bases from V and 4 bases from J, with 15 bases between. CDR3 sequence reads: CASSPATWPKNIQYF. DNA for the CDR3: TGTGCCAGCAGCCCAGCGACTTGGCCTAAAAACATTCAGTACTTC.

The genes are TRBV27 and TRBJ1-2; TRBD1 aligns across 7 bases. The germline V gene has CDR1 MNHEY and CDR2 SMNVEV (reference sequence). The CDR3 spans 14 residues. V was pared by 8 bases and J by 4 bases, with 10 bases of the junction left unmatched. The chain's CDR3 is CASGPTGSIYGYTF. The CDR3 nucleotides read TGTGCCAGCGGGCCGACAGGGTCTATCTATGGCTACACCTTC.